The rows below give T cell receptor beta chains drawn from one sample of a study of cytomegalovirus exposure and HLA in healthy donors. The protocol was immunoSEQ multiplex PCR, while the TCRdb copy is restricted to in-frame clones and leaves out a portion. The table has over 150,000 clones, about 80% seen once. Sequenced sample: PBMCs. The receptors were gathered from a man between 18 and 29 years old in good health and CMV-seropositive. Both conserved end residues are part of each CDR3. Each record gives: clone size, V gene, J gene, D gene, CDR3 protein, CDR3 DNA. D genes are given only for firm matches. Only part of the rows carry a size: once, few, many, or a class if the clone is expanded.

-	TRBV29-1	TRBJ2-3	-	CSVGGGAGRTDTQYF	TGCAGCGTGGGAGGCGGGGCGGGCCGAACAGATACGCAGTATTTT
-	TRBV5-4	TRBJ1-6	TRBD1	CASTSWGQGADSPLHF	TGTGCCAGCACCTCATGGGGACAGGGAGCCGATTCACCCCTCCACTTT
-	TRBV19	TRBJ1-1	TRBD1	CASSEGQGAAEAFF	TGTGCCAGTAGTGAGGGACAGGGGGCCGCTGAAGCTTTCTTT
-	TRBV5-1	TRBJ2-2	TRBD2	CASISGLSNTGELFF	TGCGCCAGCATCTCGGGACTATCGAACACCGGGGAGCTGTTTTTT
-	TRBV15	TRBJ2-1	-	CATSRGRRLVNDEQFF	TGTGCCACCAGCAGAGGACGAAGACTAGTTAACGATGAGCAGTTCTTC
-	TRBV19	TRBJ2-1	TRBD1	CASSIEQGFYNEQFF	TGTGCCAGTAGTATAGAACAGGGGTTCTACAATGAGCAGTTCTTC
-	TRBV5-6	TRBJ2-7	TRBD2	CASSLALGGAYEQYF	TGTGCCAGCAGCTTGGCGTTGGGGGGGGCCTACGAGCAGTACTTC
few	TRBV19	TRBJ1-1	-	CASSISTGLGTEAFF	TGTGCCAGTAGTATCTCGACAGGATTGGGCACTGAAGCTTTCTTT
few	TRBV29-1	TRBJ2-3	TRBD2	CSVGLADGYVQYF	TGCAGCGTTGGCCTAGCGGATGGGTACGTGCAGTATTTT
-	TRBV19	TRBJ2-2	TRBD2	CASTQGGLATGELFF	TGTGCCAGTACCCAAGGGGGACTAGCTACCGGGGAGCTGTTTTTT
-	TRBV5-1	TRBJ2-1	TRBD2	CTSSTSGGAGYNEQFF	TGCACCAGCAGTACTAGCGGGGGGGCCGGCTACAATGAGCAGTTCTTC
-	TRBV27	TRBJ1-1	-	CASAARPNTEAFF	TGTGCCAGCGCGGCAAGACCTAACACTGAAGCTTTCTTT
-	TRBV15	TRBJ2-1	-	CATSRRPGISYNEQFF	TGTGCCACCAGCAGACGACCAGGGATCTCCTACAATGAGCAGTTCTTC
-	TRBV10-3	TRBJ2-5	-	CAISAVQETQYF	TGTGCCATATCCGCGGTCCAAGAGACCCAGTACTTC
-	TRBV13	TRBJ2-1	TRBD2	CASSLEYQGLAGYNEQFF	TGTGCCAGCAGCTTAGAATATCAGGGACTAGCGGGGTACAATGAGCAGTTCTTC
-	TRBV11-2	TRBJ2-1	-	CASSLALRSGRSYNEQFF	TGTGCCAGCAGCTTAGCTCTCCGGAGCGGACGCTCCTACAATGAGCAGTTCTTC
-	TRBV7-6	TRBJ1-2	-	CASSPGTGGYGYTF	TGTGCCAGCAGCCCCGGGACGGGAGGCTATGGCTACACCTTC
-	TRBV6-1	TRBJ1-1	TRBD1	CASRMTGENTEAFF	TGTGCCAGCAGAATGACAGGGGAGAACACTGAAGCTTTCTTT
once	TRBV27	TRBJ1-2	TRBD1	CASSLAGTGVRTF	TGTGCCAGCAGTTTGGCCGGGACAGGGGTGCGAACCTTC
-	TRBV20-1	TRBJ1-6	-	CSALGGAPLHF	TGCAGTGCCCTCGGAGGGGCTCCCCTCCACTTT
-	TRBV5-6	TRBJ1-1	TRBD1	CASRQGDRFTEAFF	TGTGCCAGCAGACAGGGGGATCGGTTCACTGAAGCTTTCTTT
-	TRBV6-6	TRBJ1-4	TRBD1	CASKQGISYLGEKLFF	TGTGCCAGTAAACAGGGGATTTCGTATTTGGGTGAAAAACTGTTTTTT
-	TRBV19	TRBJ1-5	TRBD1	CASSIVIRTGFNQPQHF	TGTGCCAGTAGTATAGTGATTAGGACAGGTTTCAATCAGCCCCAGCATTTT
-	TRBV11-3	TRBJ2-1	TRBD2	CASSLRLAVANEQFF	TGTGCCAGCAGCCTCCGACTAGCGGTGGCGAATGAGCAGTTCTTC
-	TRBV11-2	TRBJ2-7	-	CASSSTSFKQYF	TGTGCCAGCAGCTCGACTAGTTTTAAGCAGTACTTC
-	TRBV18	TRBJ2-3	TRBD1	CASSPPDRGTDTQYF	TGTGCCAGCTCACCGCCGGACAGGGGAACAGATACGCAGTATTTT
-	TRBV14	TRBJ2-1	TRBD2	CASSIVGEAGGPYNEQFF	TGTGCCAGCAGCATAGTAGGGGAAGCGGGAGGCCCGTACAATGAGCAGTTCTTC
-	TRBV13	TRBJ2-2	-	CASSLNRELNTGELFF	TGTGCCAGCAGCTTAAACCGGGAGCTTAACACCGGGGAGCTGTTTTTT
-	TRBV18	TRBJ2-1	-	CASSPVFRNEQFF	TGTGCCAGCTCACCTGTGTTTCGCAATGAGCAGTTCTTC
few	TRBV6-6	TRBJ1-5	-	CASSGAILSNQPQHF	TGTGCCAGCAGTGGGGCTATACTGAGCAATCAGCCCCAGCATTTT
-	TRBV14	TRBJ2-7	-	CASSQSVFDSYSYEQYF	TGTGCCAGCAGCCAATCAGTGTTCGACTCCTATTCCTACGAGCAGTACTTC
few	TRBV7-9	TRBJ1-5	TRBD1	CASSLGQGFGNQPQHF	TGTGCCAGCAGCTTAGGACAGGGGTTCGGCAATCAGCCCCAGCATTTT
once	TRBV27	TRBJ2-5	TRBD2	CASSLLKRGGIGEETQYF	TGTGCCAGCAGTTTATTGAAGCGGGGAGGGATTGGAGAAGAGACCCAGTACTTC
-	TRBV15	TRBJ2-7	-	CATSRDMAPSYEQYF	TGTGCCACCAGCAGAGATATGGCACCCTCCTACGAGCAGTACTTC
once	TRBV30	TRBJ2-3	-	CAWSVITDTQYF	TGTGCCTGGAGTGTTATCACAGATACGCAGTATTTT
-	TRBV5-1	TRBJ2-3	TRBD2	CASSRYTPGLADTQYF	TGCGCCAGCAGCAGGTATACTCCGGGACTAGCGGATACGCAGTATTTT
-	TRBV15	TRBJ1-5	-	CATSRDSGPQHF	TGTGCCACCAGCAGAGATTCAGGGCCCCAGCATTTT
-	TRBV25-1	TRBJ1-2	TRBD1	CASSDPAGQDNYGYTF	TGTGCCAGCAGTGATCCAGCGGGACAGGACAACTATGGCTACACCTTC
few	TRBV4-3	TRBJ2-7	-	CASSQDFTIVSYEQYF	TGCGCCAGCAGCCAAGATTTCACTATTGTGTCCTACGAGCAGTACTTC
-	TRBV5-1	TRBJ2-7	TRBD1	CASSRRQGSQEQYF	TGCGCCAGCAGCCGGCGACAGGGTTCCCAAGAGCAGTACTTC
-	TRBV2	TRBJ2-2	-	CASSALSVGTGELFF	TGTGCCAGCAGTGCTTTGAGCGTAGGCACCGGGGAGCTGTTTTTT
-	TRBV15	TRBJ2-2	-	CATSSLGEGVSLFTGELFF	TGTGCCACCAGCAGCCTCGGAGAGGGGGTCTCCCTCTTCACCGGGGAGCTGTTTTTT
-	TRBV11-1	TRBJ2-5	-	CASSLTEETQYF	TGTGCCAGCAGCTTAACAGAAGAGACCCAGTACTTC
-	TRBV7-9	TRBJ2-7	-	CASSLVPAGSSYEQYF	TGTGCCAGCAGCTTAGTCCCCGCGGGGTCCTCCTACGAGCAGTACTTC
-	TRBV2	TRBJ2-2	-	CASRREYGELFF	TGTGCCAGCAGGAGGGAGTACGGGGAGCTGTTTTTT
-	TRBV6-5	TRBJ2-7	-	CASSPSFTHEQYF	TGTGCCAGCAGTCCCAGTTTTACGCACGAGCAGTACTTC
-	TRBV28	TRBJ2-2	-	CALGQNTGELFF	TGTGCTCTGGGACAGAACACCGGGGAGCTGTTTTTT
-	TRBV7-3	TRBJ2-1	-	CASSSRAGAFHEQFF	TGTGCCAGCAGCTCGCGTGCGGGTGCCTTCCATGAGCAGTTCTTC
once	TRBV7-8	TRBJ2-7	TRBD2	CASSLKTSGSSHEQYF	TGTGCCAGCAGCCTTAAGACTAGCGGGAGTTCACACGAGCAGTACTTC
-	TRBV18	TRBJ1-4	-	CASSITPGSEKLFF	TGTGCCAGCTCGATAACCCCGGGAAGTGAAAAACTGTTTTTT
-	TRBV18	TRBJ2-1	TRBD2	CASSRTSGIDEQFF	TGTGCCAGCTCCAGGACTAGCGGTATCGATGAGCAGTTCTTC
-	TRBV5-1	TRBJ2-1	-	CASSLAAGLPSSYNEQFF	TGCGCCAGCAGCTTGGCCGCGGGACTTCCGAGCTCCTACAATGAGCAGTTCTTC
-	TRBV6-1	TRBJ1-1	TRBD1	CASSWGTGEGAFF	TGTGCCAGCAGCTGGGGGACAGGGGAGGGGGCTTTCTTT
-	TRBV9	TRBJ1-1	TRBD1	CASSVHTGTEEAFF	TGTGCCAGCAGTGTCCACACCGGGACAGAAGAAGCTTTCTTT
-	TRBV27	TRBJ1-1	-	CASSFGTHTEAFF	TGTGCCAGCAGTTTCGGGACTCACACTGAAGCTTTCTTT